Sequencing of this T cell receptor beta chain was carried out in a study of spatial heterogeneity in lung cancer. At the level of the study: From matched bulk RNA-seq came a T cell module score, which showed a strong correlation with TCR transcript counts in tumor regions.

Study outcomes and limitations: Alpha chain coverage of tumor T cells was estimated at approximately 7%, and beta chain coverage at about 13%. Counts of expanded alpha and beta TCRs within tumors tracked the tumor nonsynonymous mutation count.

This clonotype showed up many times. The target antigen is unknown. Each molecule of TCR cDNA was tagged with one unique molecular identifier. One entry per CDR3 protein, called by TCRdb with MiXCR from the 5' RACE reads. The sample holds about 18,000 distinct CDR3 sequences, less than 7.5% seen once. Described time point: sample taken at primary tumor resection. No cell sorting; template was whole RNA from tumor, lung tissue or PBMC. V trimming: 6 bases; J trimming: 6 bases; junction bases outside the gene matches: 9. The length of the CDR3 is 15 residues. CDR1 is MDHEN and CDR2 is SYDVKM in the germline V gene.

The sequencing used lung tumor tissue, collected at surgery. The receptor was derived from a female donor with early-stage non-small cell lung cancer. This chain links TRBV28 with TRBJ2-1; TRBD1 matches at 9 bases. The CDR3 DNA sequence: TGTGCCAGCAGCCCGCCGGGGACAGGGCTCAATGAGCAGTTCTTC. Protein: CASSPPGTGLNEQFF.